This T cell receptor (beta chain) appears in the sequencing data of a study of HIV-infected patients and healthy controls. Whole-study results and caveats: Eight alpha and eight beta V genes differed significantly in mean usage between HIV-infected patients and controls.

Roughly three months, about 14 weeks, into antiretroviral therapy, follow-up blood was collected. Whole blood was used without fractionation, so all unsorted peripheral T cells were included. Ten or more counts support this clonotype. The antigen is not known. The CDR3 contains 22 residues. Trimming stripped 5 bases from V and 0 bases from J, with 32 bases between. cDNA was made from about 510 ng RNA using alpha and beta constant primers. Using multiplexing indices, alpha and beta chain libraries were generated apart by chain-specific third strand synthesis. TCRdb re-called the 5' RACE reads through MiXCR, storing one row per CDR3 protein. The repertoire consists of 18,000 or so distinct CDR3 sequences, with more than 7.5% occurring once and the leading ten covering around 21%.

The input for sequencing was blood, taken during antiretroviral therapy. This chain uses TRBV12-3 or TRBV12-4 with TRBJ1-5; D gene ambiguous. This receptor was identified in an adult with HIV infection. The CDR3 loop reads CASSTSFRVGLQRDTSNQPQHF. CDR3 nucleotide sequence: TGTGCCAGCAGTACCTCATTTAGGGTGGGCCTCCAGCGAGACACTAGCAATCAGCCCCAGCATTTT.